The 26 T cell receptor beta chains below come from one sample, sequenced in a study of shared clonotypes between healthy human individuals. Profiling relied on immunoSEQ multiplex PCR, and the TCRdb table lists in-frame clones only, not all of them. In the table there are approximately 710,000 clones, about nine tenths of which are singletons. Sequences were obtained from memory CD8+ T cells from PBMCs. Subset of the sample: CD45RO+ cells pooled with CCR7-negative TemRA cells. The receptor source for this set is a man aged 18 to 30 in good health. Some clones in this sample may be carry-over from other donors' samples.

This rearrangement joins TRBV27 to TRBJ2-7; 9 bases fit TRBD2. Trimming cost V 5 bases and J 7 bases; bases outside gene matches: 15. The CDR3 is 16 residues long. Germline-derived CDR1 and CDR2 are MNHEY and SMNVEV (reference sequence). CDR3 coding DNA: TGTGCCAGCAGTGCAACTGGGGCGGGAGGGCCCGGGGAGCAGTACTTC. It is translated as CASSATGAGGPGEQYF.

In this sample, this clone turned up once. V usage is TRBV9 and J usage is TRBJ2-3, with D maybe TRBD2 (5 bases). CDR1 and CDR2 from the germline V gene are SGDLS and YYNGEE. This CDR3 has 15 amino acids. Deletions cut 3 bases from V and 4 bases from J, with 15 bases between. The CDR3 DNA reads TGTGCCAGCAGCGAAGCCGGACTGGAGGCAGATACGCAGTATTTT. Its protein is CASSEAGLEADTQYF.

CDR3: CASSSGAETQYF. For the CDR3, the DNA is TGTGCCAGCAGTTCCGGGGCAGAGACCCAGTACTTC. The V and J genes are TRBV27 and TRBJ2-5, with D possibly called TRBD1 or TRBD2 (5 bases each). The CDR3 spans 12 residues. Between the trimmed V and J ends, which lost 4 bases and 4 bases, there was a span of 7 bases. The germline gives CDR1 MNHEY, CDR2 SMNVEV (reference sequence).

This chain uses TRBV5-1 with TRBJ1-2; D is undetermined. Germline values: CDR1 SGHRS, CDR2 YFSETQ. The CDR3 consists of 16 residues. Between the trimmed V and J ends, which lost 0 bases and 3 bases, there was a span of 15 bases. The DNA for the CDR3 is TGCGCCAGCAGCTTGGACGGAGCGGGCGGCGACTATGGCTACACCTTC. Encoded protein: CASSLDGAGGDYGYTF.

The chain employs TRBV10-1 and TRBJ2-7; 10 bases are a match to TRBD1. Per the germline V gene, CDR1 is WNHNN and CDR2 is SYGVQD (reference sequence). Unmatched junction bases numbered 5, after V lost 3 bases and J lost 6 bases. The CDR3 runs 14 residues. This CDR3 is CASSDGGTGVEQYF. CDR3 nucleotides: TGCGCCAGCAGTGATGGGGGGACAGGGGTCGAGCAGTACTTC.

The genes are TRBV11-2 and TRBJ2-3, with 9 bases matching TRBD2. This CDR3 is built from 16 residues. V lost 2 bases, J lost 0 bases, and 3 bases stayed unmatched. Germline V gives CDR1 SGHAT, CDR2 FQNNGV. The CDR3 nucleotides are TGTGCCAGCAGCTTAAAGACTAGCGGAAGCACAGATACGCAGTATTTT. It codes for CASSLKTSGSTDTQYF.

The chain is built from TRBV7-2 and TRBJ2-3; 12 nucleotides match TRBD1. CDR3 length equals 16 residues. Germline V gene data show CDR1 as SGHTA and CDR2 as FQGNSA. V gave up 5 bases and J gave up 3 bases; unmatched junction bases: 6. CDR3 DNA: TGTGCCAGCAGCAGTCGGGACAGGGGGCCTACAGATACGCAGTATTTT. This translates into CASSSRDRGPTDTQYF.

V usage is TRBV5-1 and J usage is TRBJ1-3; 7 positions agree with TRBD1. Unmatched junction bases numbered 10, after V lost 4 bases and J lost 0 bases. The germline CDR1 and CDR2 sequences are SGHRS and YFSETQ. The CDR3 is 17 residues long. In nucleotides, the CDR3 is TGCGCCAGCAGCCTAGGGGACAGAGCTATCTCTGGAAACACCATATATTTT. This translates into CASSLGDRAISGNTIYF. Complete variable domain (other parts from reference TRBV5-1 and TRBJ1-3): KAGVTQTPRYLIKTRGQQVTLSCSPISGHRSVSWYQQTPGQGLQFLFEYFSETQRNKGNFPGRFSGRQFSNSRSEMNVSTLELGDSALYLCASSLGDRAISGNTIYFGEGSWLTVV.

V is TRBV7-8 and J is TRBJ2-1, with D unresolved. The CDR3 consists of 15 residues. Looked up from germline, CDR1 is SGHVS and CDR2 is FQNEAQ. V was cut by 1 base and J by 4 bases, with 11 bases left in between. The CDR3 DNA reads as TGTGCCAGCAGCTTAGATTCTTCAGTTTACAATGAGCAGTTCTTC. This translates into CASSLDSSVYNEQFF.

The count of this clone is one. The V call is TRBV27, the J call TRBJ2-7; TRBD2 matches at 12 bases. V shed 5 bases, J shed 0 bases, and the junction held 8 bases outside the gene matches. The CDR3 contains 17 residues. Germline loops: CDR1 MNHEY, CDR2 SMNVEV (reference sequence). The CDR3 coding sequence is TGTGCCAGCAGTGTTGGACTAGCGGGAACTTCCTCCTACGAGCAGTACTTC. Its protein is CASSVGLAGTSSYEQYF.

V gene TRBV5-1 combines with J gene TRBJ2-3; D gene unclear. Germline-derived CDR1 and CDR2 are SGHRS and YFSETQ. The V end lost 3 bases, the J end lost 14 bases, and 16 bases lay between the germline ends. CDR3 length: 12 amino acids. CDR3 in DNA: TGCGCCAGCAGCTCTGATTCCTGGGAAATGTATTTT. It codes for CASSSDSWEMYF.

V gene TRBV29-1 combines with J gene TRBJ2-7, with TRBD2 identical over 11 bases. The trim removed 7 bases at V and 6 bases at J, leaving 8 bases unmatched. The CDR3 runs 13 residues. CDR1 is SQVTM and CDR2 is ANQGSEA in the germline V gene. The CDR3: CSASSGGSREQYF. CDR3 in DNA: TGCAGCGCGTCTAGCGGGGGGTCCCGCGAGCAGTACTTC.

The chain joins TRBV6-5 to TRBJ1-2; D is perhaps TRBD1 (5 bases). CDR1 MNHEY and CDR2 SVGAGI come from the germline V gene. Trimming removed 5 bases at V and 3 bases at J, with 16 bases between. There are 15 residues in the CDR3. The CDR3 reads CASSTGPGVDYGYTF. The CDR3 nucleotides are TGTGCCAGCAGTACGGGCCCGGGGGTTGACTATGGCTACACCTTC.

The rearrangement joins TRBV27 to TRBJ2-7, with D perhaps matching TRBD1 (6 bases). Per germline, CDR1 MNHEY and CDR2 SMNVEV (reference sequence). The length of the CDR3 is 14 residues. The V end lost 3 bases, the J end lost 3 bases, and 12 bases lay between the germline ends. The CDR3 protein is CASSFQGTVYEQYF. Written as DNA, the CDR3 is TGTGCCAGCAGTTTTCAGGGGACCGTCTACGAGCAGTACTTC.

J is TRBJ2-3 and V is TRBV7-2; 8 bases agree with TRBD2. CDR3 length: 15 residues. CDR1 is SGHTA, CDR2 FQGNSA, per germline. The ends lost 3 bases at V and 2 bases at J; junction bases unmatched: 4. CDR3 sequence (DNA): TGTGCCAGCAGCTTTATAGCGGGGCTCACAGATACGCAGTATTTT. It is translated as CASSFIAGLTDTQYF.

This chain connects TRBV2 to TRBJ2-6; D is unresolved. CDR1 SNHLY and CDR2 FYNNEI come from the germline V gene. V gave up 10 bases and J gave up 7 bases, with 11 bases separating them. The CDR3 extends over 12 amino acids. The CDR3 DNA reads TGTGCCACGTATATGGGAGCCAACGTCCTGACTTTC. Amino acids: CATYMGANVLTF.

The chain uses TRBV2 and TRBJ2-7, with D possibly TRBD2 on 5 matching bases. The CDR3 totals 15 residues. Germline values: CDR1 SNHLY, CDR2 FYNNEI. Trimming took off 9 bases at V and 1 base at J, with 19 bases between the two ends. The CDR3 loop is CARGEGRLASYEQYF. CDR3 bases: TGTGCCAGAGGAGAGGGAAGGCTTGCGTCCTACGAGCAGTACTTC.

This chain connects TRBV4-3 to TRBJ2-7, with 7 bases lining up with TRBD1. The germline V gene encodes CDR1 LGHNA and CDR2 YSLEER. The CDR3 covers 15 residues. With V trimmed by 2 bases and J by 3 bases, 7 bases remained unmatched. CDR3 sequence reads: CASSQQQGSSYEQYF. The CDR3 nucleotides are TGCGCCAGCAGCCAACAACAGGGGTCTAGCTACGAGCAGTACTTC.

This clone was recorded only once. J is TRBJ2-5 and V is TRBV2, with 7 bases aligning to TRBD1. V trimming: 6 bases; J trimming: 5 bases; junction bases outside the gene matches: 12. CDR3 length equals 15 residues. CDR1 SNHLY and CDR2 FYNNEI come from the germline V gene. DNA of the CDR3: TGTGCCAGCAGCACCGAGGGACAGATGGGGGAGACCCAGTACTTC. This sequence encodes CASSTEGQMGETQYF.

This sequence joins TRBV5-1 and TRBJ1-1; possibly TRBD1 for D (6 bases). This CDR3 is built from 19 residues. Germline CDR1 SGHRS, CDR2 YFSETQ. V was pared by 3 bases and J by 6 bases, with 30 bases between. The CDR3: CASSWGTRQGRRLLPEAFF. DNA for the CDR3: TGCGCCAGCAGCTGGGGGACCCGGCAGGGGCGGCGGCTTTTGCCTGAAGCTTTCTTT.

A few counts support this clone. CDR3 region: CASSPLSGTGAYEQYF. DNA of the CDR3: TGTGCCAGCAGCCCGCTCTCCGGGACAGGGGCCTACGAGCAGTACTTC. This chain uses TRBV27 with TRBJ2-7; the match to TRBD1 covers 10 bases. This CDR3 region has 16 residues. J lost 2 bases, V lost 6 bases, and 10 bases had no gene match. Germline CDR1 and CDR2: MNHEY and SMNVEV (reference sequence).

The J gene is TRBJ2-1, the V gene TRBV27; 16 bases match TRBD2. Per germline, CDR1 MNHEY and CDR2 SMNVEV (reference sequence). Unmatched junction bases numbered 3, after V lost 5 bases and J lost 5 bases. The CDR3 is 16 residues long. Here the CDR3 reads CASSPGLAGGNNEQFF. As DNA, the CDR3 is TGTGCCAGCAGTCCGGGACTAGCGGGAGGGAACAATGAGCAGTTCTTC.

This CDR3 is CSVPGLAGGPIEQFF. In nucleotides, the CDR3 is TGCAGCGTTCCGGGACTAGCGGGAGGGCCTATTGAGCAGTTCTTC. The chain uses TRBV29-1 and TRBJ2-1, with TRBD2 identical over 16 bases. V lost 5 bases and J lost 9; bases outside the gene matches: 7. This CDR3 has 15 residues. In germline, CDR1 is SQVTM, CDR2 ANQGSEA.

The chain employs TRBV29-1 and TRBJ2-1; D unclear. The CDR3 is 14 residues long. With 4 bases removed from V and 8 bases from J, the gap between germline ends came to 18 bases. CDR1 and CDR2 from the germline V gene are SQVTM and ANQGSEA. The CDR3 loop reads CSVVGLVGRDEQFF. The CDR3 nucleotides read TGCAGCGTTGTAGGGCTAGTCGGTCGGGATGAGCAGTTCTTC.

The rearrangement joins TRBV5-6 to TRBJ1-2; D is ambiguous. Germline CDR1 SGHDT, CDR2 YYEEEE. The CDR3 has 13 amino acids. Trimming shortened V by 3 bases and J by 7 bases, and 13 bases separated the two germline ends. For the CDR3, the DNA is TGTGCCAGCAGCTATCTTATTCGGGTTGGCTACACCTTC. Translating it yields CASSYLIRVGYTF.

This clone has just one count. The chain couples TRBV29-1 to TRBJ1-4; D uncertain. Germline CDR1 is SQVTM and CDR2 is ANQGSEA. This CDR3 is 11 amino acids long. Trimming cost V 7 bases and J 7 bases, with 10 bases left between them. The CDR3 here is CSARTVEKLFF. In nucleotides, the CDR3 is TGCAGCGCACGGACGGTTGAAAAACTGTTTTTT.